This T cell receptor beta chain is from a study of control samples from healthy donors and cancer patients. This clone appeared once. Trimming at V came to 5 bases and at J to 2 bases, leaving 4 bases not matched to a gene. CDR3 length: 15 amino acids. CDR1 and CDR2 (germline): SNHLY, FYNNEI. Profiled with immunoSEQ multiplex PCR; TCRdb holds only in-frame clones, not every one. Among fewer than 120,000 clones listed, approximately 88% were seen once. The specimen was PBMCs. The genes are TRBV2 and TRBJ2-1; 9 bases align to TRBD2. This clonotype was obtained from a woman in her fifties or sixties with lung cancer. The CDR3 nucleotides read TGTGCCAGCAGTCCTTTAGCGGGAGCCTACAATGAGCAGTTCTTC. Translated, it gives CASSPLAGAYNEQFF.